These T cell receptor beta chains were read from a single sample in a study of blood T cell repertoires in COVID-19. The assay was immunoSEQ multiplex PCR, and TCRdb's table has in-frame clones only and misses some. Among tens of thousands of clones listed, more than 65% were seen once. Sequenced: peripheral blood. The receptors originated from a man between 65 and 85 years old with COVID-19, enrolled during active disease. The CDR3 runs from the conserved cysteine through the conserved F or W. D genes are given only for firm matches. A row's size may be missing; if present it is once, few, many or a size class.

>TRBJ2-5|.|TRBV7-6|.
CASSLVPGEETQYF
TGTGCCAGCAGCCTAGTACCGGGGGAAGAGACCCAGTACTTC
>TRBJ2-1|once|TRBV10-1|TRBD2
CASSGTGLAGGMHFDEQFF
TGCGCCAGCAGTGGAACGGGACTAGCGGGAGGGATGCATTTCGATGAGCAGTTCTTC
>TRBJ2-1|.|TRBV12-3/TRBV12-4|TRBD2
CASIGTSGTEQFF
TGTGCCAGCATCGGGACTAGCGGCACTGAGCAGTTCTTC
>TRBJ1-1|.|TRBV7-2|.
CASNPNSQVIRTEAFF
TGTGCCAGCAACCCAAACTCACAGGTAATCCGGACTGAAGCTTTCTTT
>TRBJ2-1|few|TRBV2|TRBD2
CASSLADSYNEQFF
TGTGCCAGCAGCCTAGCGGACTCCTACAATGAGCAGTTCTTC
>TRBJ1-5|.|TRBV20-1|TRBD1
CSASRTGRMKPQHF
TGCAGTGCTAGTAGGACAGGGAGGATGAAGCCCCAGCATTTT
>TRBJ1-1|few|TRBV27|TRBD1
CASRQQGYTEAFF
TGTGCCAGCAGACAACAGGGGTACACTGAAGCTTTCTTT
>TRBJ2-7|.|TRBV28|TRBD1
CASSSGTGVYEQYF
TGTGCCAGCAGCTCCGGGACAGGGGTCTACGAGCAGTACTTC
>TRBJ2-7|few|TRBV5-5|TRBD1
CASSLRSGGQGYEQYF
TGTGCCAGCAGCTTGAGGTCGGGGGGACAGGGGTACGAGCAGTACTTC
>TRBJ1-2|.|TRBV5-5|.
CASSRSQSDSAYGYTF
TGTGCCAGCAGCCGATCACAAAGCGACAGCGCTTATGGCTACACCTTC
>TRBJ2-2|few|TRBV10-3|.
CASLSGGTGELFF
TGTGCCTCCCTATCTGGAGGGACCGGGGAGCTGTTTTTT
>TRBJ2-1|.|TRBV18|TRBD1
CASSPTRQGANEQFF
TGTGCCAGCTCACCAACTAGACAGGGGGCAAATGAGCAGTTCTTC